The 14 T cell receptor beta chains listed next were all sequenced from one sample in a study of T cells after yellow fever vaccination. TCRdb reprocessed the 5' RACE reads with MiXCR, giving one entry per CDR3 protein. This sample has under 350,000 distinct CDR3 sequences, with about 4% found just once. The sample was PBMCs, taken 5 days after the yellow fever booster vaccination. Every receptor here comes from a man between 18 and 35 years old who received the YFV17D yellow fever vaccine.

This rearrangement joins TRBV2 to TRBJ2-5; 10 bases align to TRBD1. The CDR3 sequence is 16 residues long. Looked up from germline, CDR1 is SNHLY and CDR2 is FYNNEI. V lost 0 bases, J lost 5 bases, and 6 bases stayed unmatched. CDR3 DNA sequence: TGTGCCAGCAGTGAAGCACGGACAGGGGGTTTTGAGACCCAGTACTTC. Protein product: CASSEARTGGFETQYF.

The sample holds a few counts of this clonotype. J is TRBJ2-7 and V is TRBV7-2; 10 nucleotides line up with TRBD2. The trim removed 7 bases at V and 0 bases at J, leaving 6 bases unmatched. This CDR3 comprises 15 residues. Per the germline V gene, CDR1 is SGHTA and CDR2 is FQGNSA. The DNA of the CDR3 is TGTGCCAGCATTCTCAGCGGGGGGGCCTCCTACGAGCAGTACTTC. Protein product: CASILSGGASYEQYF.

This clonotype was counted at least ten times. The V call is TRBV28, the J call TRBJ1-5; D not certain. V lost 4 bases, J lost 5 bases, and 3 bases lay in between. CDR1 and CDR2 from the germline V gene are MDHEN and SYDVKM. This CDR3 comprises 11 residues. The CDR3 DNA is TGTGCCAGCAGTTCTGATCAGCCCCAGCATTTT. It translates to CASSSDQPQHF.

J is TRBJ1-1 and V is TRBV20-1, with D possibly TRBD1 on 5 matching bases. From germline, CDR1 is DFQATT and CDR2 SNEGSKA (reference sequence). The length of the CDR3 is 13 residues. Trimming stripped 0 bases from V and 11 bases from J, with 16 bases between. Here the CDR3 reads CSAREAVGGKAFF. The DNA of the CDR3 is TGCAGTGCTAGAGAGGCTGTGGGGGGGAAGGCTTTCTTT.

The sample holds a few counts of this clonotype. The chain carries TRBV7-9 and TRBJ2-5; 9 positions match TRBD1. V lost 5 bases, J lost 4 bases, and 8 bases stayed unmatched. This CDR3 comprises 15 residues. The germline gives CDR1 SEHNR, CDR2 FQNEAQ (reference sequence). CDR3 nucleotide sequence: TGTGCCAGCAGCCCCTCCGACAGGGGGTTAGAGACCCAGTACTTC. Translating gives CASSPSDRGLETQYF.

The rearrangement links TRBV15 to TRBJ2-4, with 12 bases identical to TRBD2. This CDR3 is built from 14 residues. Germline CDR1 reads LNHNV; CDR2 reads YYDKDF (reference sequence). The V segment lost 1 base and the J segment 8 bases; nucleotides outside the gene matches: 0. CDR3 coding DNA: TGTGCCACCAGCAGAGCTAGCGGGGGGGACATTCAGTACTTC. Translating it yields CATSRASGGDIQYF.

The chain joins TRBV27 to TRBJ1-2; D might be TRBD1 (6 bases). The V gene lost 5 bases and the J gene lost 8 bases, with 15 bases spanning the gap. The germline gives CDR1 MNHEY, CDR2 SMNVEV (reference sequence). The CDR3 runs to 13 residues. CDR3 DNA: TGTGCCAGCAGTCCCGACTGGGGGCAAGGCTACACCTTC. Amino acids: CASSPDWGQGYTF.

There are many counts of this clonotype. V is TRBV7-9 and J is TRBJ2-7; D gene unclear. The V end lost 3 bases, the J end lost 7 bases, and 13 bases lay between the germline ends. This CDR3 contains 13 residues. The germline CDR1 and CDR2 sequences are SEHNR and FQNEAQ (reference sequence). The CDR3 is CASSFEQAREQYV. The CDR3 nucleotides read TGTGCCAGCAGCTTTGAACAAGCTAGGGAGCAGTACGTC.

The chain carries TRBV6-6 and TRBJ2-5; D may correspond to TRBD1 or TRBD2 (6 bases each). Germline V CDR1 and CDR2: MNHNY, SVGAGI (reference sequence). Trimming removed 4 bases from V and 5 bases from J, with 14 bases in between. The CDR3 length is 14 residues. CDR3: CASSSRGRKETQYF. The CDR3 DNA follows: TGTGCCAGCAGTTCCCGGGGGCGCAAGGAGACCCAGTACTTC.

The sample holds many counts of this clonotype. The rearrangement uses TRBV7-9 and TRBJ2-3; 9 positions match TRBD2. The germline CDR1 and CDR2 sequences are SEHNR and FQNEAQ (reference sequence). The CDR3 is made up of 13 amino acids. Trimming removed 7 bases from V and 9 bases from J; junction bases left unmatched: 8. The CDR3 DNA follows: TGTGCCAGCAACCCAGCGGGGGGTGGGACGCAGTATTTT. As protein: CASNPAGGGTQYF.

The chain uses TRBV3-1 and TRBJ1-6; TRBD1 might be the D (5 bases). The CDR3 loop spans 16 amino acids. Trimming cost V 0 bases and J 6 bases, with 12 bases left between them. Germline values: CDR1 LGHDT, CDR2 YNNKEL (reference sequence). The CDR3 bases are TGTGCCAGCAGCCAAGATATGGGGGTTGGTAATTCACCCCTCCACTTT. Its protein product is CASSQDMGVGNSPLHF.

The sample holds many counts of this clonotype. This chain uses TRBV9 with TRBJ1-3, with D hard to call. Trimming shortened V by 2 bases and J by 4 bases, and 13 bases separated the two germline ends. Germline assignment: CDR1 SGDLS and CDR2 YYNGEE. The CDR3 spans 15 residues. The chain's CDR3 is CASSVSVTRGNTIYF. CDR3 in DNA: TGTGCCAGCAGCGTCTCGGTCACAAGAGGAAACACCATATATTTT.

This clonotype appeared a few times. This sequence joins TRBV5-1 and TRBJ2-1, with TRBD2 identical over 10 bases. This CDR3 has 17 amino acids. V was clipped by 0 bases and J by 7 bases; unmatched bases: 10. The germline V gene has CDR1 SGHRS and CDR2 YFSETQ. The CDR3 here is CASSLDTGLALGNEQFF. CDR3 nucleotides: TGCGCCAGCAGCTTGGACACGGGACTAGCGCTGGGAAATGAGCAGTTCTTC.

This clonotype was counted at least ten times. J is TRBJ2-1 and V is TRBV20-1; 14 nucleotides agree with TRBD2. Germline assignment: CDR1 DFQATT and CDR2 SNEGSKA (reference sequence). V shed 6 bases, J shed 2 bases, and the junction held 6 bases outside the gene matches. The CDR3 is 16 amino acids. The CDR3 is CSATGTSGGPYNEQFF. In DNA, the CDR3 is TGCAGTGCAACCGGGACTAGCGGGGGCCCCTACAATGAGCAGTTCTTC.